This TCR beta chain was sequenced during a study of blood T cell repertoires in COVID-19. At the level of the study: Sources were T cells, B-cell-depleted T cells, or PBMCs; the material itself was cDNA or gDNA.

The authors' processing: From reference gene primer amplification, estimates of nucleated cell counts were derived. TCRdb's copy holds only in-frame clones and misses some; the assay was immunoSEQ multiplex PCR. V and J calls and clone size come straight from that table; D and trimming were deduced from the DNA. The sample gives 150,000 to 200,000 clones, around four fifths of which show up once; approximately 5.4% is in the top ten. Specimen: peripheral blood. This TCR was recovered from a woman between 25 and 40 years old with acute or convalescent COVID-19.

CDR3 residues: CAWSGQGSSYEQYF. Here the CDR3 DNA reads TGTGCCTGGAGTGGACAGGGGAGCTCCTACGAGCAGTACTTC. The V call is TRBV30, the J call TRBJ2-7; the match to TRBD1 covers 8 bases. V lost 1 base, J lost 0 bases, and 2 bases stayed unmatched. The germline CDR1 and CDR2 sequences are GTSNPN and SVGIG (reference sequence). The CDR3 runs 14 residues. The full variable domain, with the rest looked up from reference TRBV30 and TRBJ2-7, is SQTIHQWPATLVQPVGSPLSLECTVEGTSNPNLYWYRQAAGRGLQLLFYSVGIGQISSEVPQNLSASRPQDRQFILSSKKLLLSDSGFYLCAWSGQGSSYEQYFGPGTRLTVT.